This TCR beta chain was captured by sequencing in a study of T cells in Graves' hyperthyroidism and ophthalmopathy. Study in general: Peripheral blood was taken when the disease was first diagnosed, before any treatment began.

Amplification of TCR beta CDR3 regions used RNA as the template. HTBI primers drove first-round RT-PCR of the TCR CDR3. TCRdb re-derived calls from the multiplex PCR reads in MiXCR, one entry per CDR3 protein. Counted here are fewer than 500,000 distinct CDR3 sequences, approximately 12% occurring once; the ten biggest clones make up roughly 20%. This clonotype has more than one count but fewer than ten. Mismatch with germline at one junction end may stem from a read error. Patients between 18 and 65 years old had hyperthyroidism, newly diagnosed and lasting under 2 months. Orbital computed tomography, thyroid ultrasound, serum thyroxine and TRAb, and clinical symptoms together informed the diagnoses. The V gene's germline CDR1 is SEHNR and CDR2 FQNEAQ (reference sequence). The CDR3 has 14 residues.

Source material: blood. This receptor was obtained from a man between 25 and 39 years old with Graves' hyperthyroidism that later progressed to Graves' ophthalmopathy. The V call is TRBV7-9, the J call TRBJ2-1; D gene uncertain. The CDR3 bases are TGTGCCAGCAGCCCTGATGGGCTAGGCAATGAACAGTTCTTC. Protein: CASSPDGLGNEQFF. The complete variable domain, with remaining parts taken from reference TRBV7-9 and TRBJ2-1, reads DTGVSQNPRHKITKRGQNVTFRCDPISEHNRLYWYRQTLGQGPEFLTYFQNEAQLEKSRLLSDRFSAERPKGSFSTLEIQRTEQGDSAMYLCASSPDGLGNEQFFGPGTRLTVL.